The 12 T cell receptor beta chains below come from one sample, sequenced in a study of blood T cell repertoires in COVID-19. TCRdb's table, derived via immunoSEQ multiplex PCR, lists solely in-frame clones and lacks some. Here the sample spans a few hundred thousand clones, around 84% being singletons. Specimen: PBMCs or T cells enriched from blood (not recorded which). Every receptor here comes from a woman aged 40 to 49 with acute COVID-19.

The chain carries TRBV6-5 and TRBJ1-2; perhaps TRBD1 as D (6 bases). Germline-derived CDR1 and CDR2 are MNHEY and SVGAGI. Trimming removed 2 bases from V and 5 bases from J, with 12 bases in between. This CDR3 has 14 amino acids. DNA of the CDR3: TGTGCCAGCAGTTACACAGGACAGAGATATGGCTACACCTTC. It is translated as CASSYTGQRYGYTF.

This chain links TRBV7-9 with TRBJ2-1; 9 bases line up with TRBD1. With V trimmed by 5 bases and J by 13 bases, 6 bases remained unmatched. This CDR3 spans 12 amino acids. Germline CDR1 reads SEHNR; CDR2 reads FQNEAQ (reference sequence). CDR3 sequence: CASSIGTGNQFF. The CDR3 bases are TGTGCCAGCAGCATCGGGACAGGGAACCAGTTCTTC.

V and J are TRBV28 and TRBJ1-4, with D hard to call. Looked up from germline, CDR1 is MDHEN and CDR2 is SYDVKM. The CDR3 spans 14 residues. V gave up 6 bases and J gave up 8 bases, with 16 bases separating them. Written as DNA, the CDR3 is TGTGCCAGCAGCACCCCGATTAGCTCGGAAAAACTGTTTTTT. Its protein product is CASSTPISSEKLFF.

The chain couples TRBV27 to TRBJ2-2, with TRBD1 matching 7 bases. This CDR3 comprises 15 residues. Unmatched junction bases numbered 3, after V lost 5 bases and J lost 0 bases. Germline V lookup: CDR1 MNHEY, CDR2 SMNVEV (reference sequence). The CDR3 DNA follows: TGTGCCAGCAGTCGAGGGACAGCGAACACCGGGGAGCTGTTTTTT. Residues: CASSRGTANTGELFF.

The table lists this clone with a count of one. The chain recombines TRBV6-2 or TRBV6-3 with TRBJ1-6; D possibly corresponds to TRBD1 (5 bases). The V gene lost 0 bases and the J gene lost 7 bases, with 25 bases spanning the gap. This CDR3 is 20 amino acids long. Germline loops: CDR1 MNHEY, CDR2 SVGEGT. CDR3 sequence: CASSYSNLASLTAANSPLHF. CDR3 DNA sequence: TGTGCCAGCAGTTACTCGAACCTCGCTAGTTTGACAGCCGCCAATTCACCCCTCCACTTT.

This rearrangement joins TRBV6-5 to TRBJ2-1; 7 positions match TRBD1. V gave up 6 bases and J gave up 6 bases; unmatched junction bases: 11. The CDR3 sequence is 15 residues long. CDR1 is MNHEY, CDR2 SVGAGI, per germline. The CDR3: CASSYGTVGANEQFF. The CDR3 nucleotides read TGTGCCAGCAGCTACGGGACAGTTGGGGCCAATGAGCAGTTCTTC.

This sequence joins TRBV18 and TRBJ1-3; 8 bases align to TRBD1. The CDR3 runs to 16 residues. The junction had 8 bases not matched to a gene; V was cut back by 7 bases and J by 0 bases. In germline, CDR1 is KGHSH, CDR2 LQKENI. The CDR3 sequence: CASFARDRHSGNTIYF. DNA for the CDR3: TGTGCCAGCTTTGCCCGGGACAGGCACTCTGGAAACACCATATATTTT. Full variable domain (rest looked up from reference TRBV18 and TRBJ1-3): NAGVMQNPRHLVRRRGQEARLRCSPMKGHSHVYWYRQLPEEGLKFMVYLQKENIIDESGMPKERFSAEFPKEGPSILRIQQVVRGDSAAYFCASFARDRHSGNTIYFGEGSWLTVV.

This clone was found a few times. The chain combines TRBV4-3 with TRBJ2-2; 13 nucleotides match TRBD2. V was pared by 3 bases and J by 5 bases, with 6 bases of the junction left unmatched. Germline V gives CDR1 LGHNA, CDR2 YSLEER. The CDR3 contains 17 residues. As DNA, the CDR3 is TGCGCCAGCAGCCAGGAACTAGCGGGAGGGCCGACCGGGGAGCTGTTTTTT. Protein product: CASSQELAGGPTGELFF.

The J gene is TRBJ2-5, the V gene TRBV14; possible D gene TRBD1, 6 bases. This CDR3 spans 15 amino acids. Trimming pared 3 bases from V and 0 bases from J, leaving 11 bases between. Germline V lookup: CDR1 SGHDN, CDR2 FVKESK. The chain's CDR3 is CASSHQTGYQETQYF. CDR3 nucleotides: TGTGCCAGCAGCCATCAAACAGGGTACCAAGAGACCCAGTACTTC.

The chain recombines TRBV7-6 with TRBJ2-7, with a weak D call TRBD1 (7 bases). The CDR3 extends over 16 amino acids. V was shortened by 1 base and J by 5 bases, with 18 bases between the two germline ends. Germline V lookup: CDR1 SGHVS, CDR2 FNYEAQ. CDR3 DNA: TGTGCCAGCAGCTTAGGGTTGGCAGCCAGGGGGGACGAGCAGTACTTC. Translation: CASSLGLAARGDEQYF.

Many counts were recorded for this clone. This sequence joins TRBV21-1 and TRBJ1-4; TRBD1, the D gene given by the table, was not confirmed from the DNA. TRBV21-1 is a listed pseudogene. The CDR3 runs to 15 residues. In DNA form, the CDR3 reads TGTGCCAGCAGCGCTCAACAGGGGTCGGCTGAAAAACTGTTTTTT. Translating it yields CASSAQQGSAEKLFF.

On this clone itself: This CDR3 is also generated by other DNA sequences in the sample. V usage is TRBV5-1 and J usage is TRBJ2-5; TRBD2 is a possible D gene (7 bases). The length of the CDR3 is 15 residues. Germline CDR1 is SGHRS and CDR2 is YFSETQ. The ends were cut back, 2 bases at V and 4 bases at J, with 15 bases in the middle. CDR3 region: CASSLGGGAPETQYF. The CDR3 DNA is TGCGCCAGCAGCTTAGGTGGGGGGGCCCCAGAGACCCAGTACTTC. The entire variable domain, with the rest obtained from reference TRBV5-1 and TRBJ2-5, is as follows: KAGVTQTPRYLIKTRGQQVTLSCSPISGHRSVSWYQQTPGQGLQFLFEYFSETQRNKGNFPGRFSGRQFSNSRSEMNVSTLELGDSALYLCASSLGGGAPETQYFGPGTRLLVL.